This T cell receptor beta chain appears in the sequencing data of a study of radiation and T cells in renal cell carcinoma. About the study: Nephrectomy followed 15 Gy stereotactic body radiation by 4 weeks.

Libraries were prepared by immunoSEQ multiplex PCR; TCRdb keeps only in-frame clonotypes and omits some of them. This sample yields about 150,000 clones, of which roughly 84% are seen a single time; more than 10% belongs to the top ten. Time point meaning: baseline pretreatment blood. Treatment reported: 15 Gy SBRT to primary tumor, nephrectomy 4 weeks later. After SBRT, blood was collected at 2 and 4 weeks, plus baseline. This renal cell carcinoma was of the clear cell type. Findings and caveats of the study: Pretreatment tumor biopsies were lacking, so baseline clonotypes are unknown.

A note on this clone: Its antigen is undetermined.

V was shortened by 1 base and J by 1 base, with 13 bases between the two germline ends. The CDR3 loop spans 16 amino acids. Germline V CDR1 and CDR2: SEHNR, FQNEAQ (reference sequence). V and J are TRBV7-9 and TRBJ2-5, with a possible D match to TRBD2 (6 bases). Specimen: blood, collected from a patient whose treatment included radiotherapy and nephrectomy. This sequence originates from a woman aged 50 to 60 with renal cell carcinoma. The CDR3 loop is CASSLGTSSIQETQYF. CDR3 DNA sequence: TGTGCCAGCAGCTTAGGCACTAGCTCCATCCAAGAGACCCAGTACTTC.